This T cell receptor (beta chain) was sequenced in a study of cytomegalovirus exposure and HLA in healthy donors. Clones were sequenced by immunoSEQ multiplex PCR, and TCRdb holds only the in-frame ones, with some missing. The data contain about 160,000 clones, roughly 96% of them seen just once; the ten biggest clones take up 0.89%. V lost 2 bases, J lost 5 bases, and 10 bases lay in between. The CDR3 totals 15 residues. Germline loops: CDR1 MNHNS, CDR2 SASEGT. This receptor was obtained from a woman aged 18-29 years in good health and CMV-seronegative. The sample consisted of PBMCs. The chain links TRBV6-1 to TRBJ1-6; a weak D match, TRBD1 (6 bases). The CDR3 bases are TGTGCCAGCAGTGAACAACAGGGAAATAATTCACCCCTCCACTTT. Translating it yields CASSEQQGNNSPLHF.